This is a list of T cell receptor beta chains from one sample in a study of blood T cell repertoires in COVID-19. Only in-frame clones appear in the TCRdb table, and some are missing; sequencing was by immunoSEQ multiplex PCR. In the table there are about 240,000 clones, approximately 83% of which are singletons. The source material was peripheral blood. Receptors were obtained from a woman of 80 years or more with acute or convalescent COVID-19. CDR3s include the opening cysteine and the closing phenylalanine or tryptophan. The order of the fields is D gene, V gene, clone size, J gene, CDR3 DNA, CDR3 protein. The D gene is left open where the match is weak. Clone size is not always given. Where it is, it says once, few, many or a class for expanded clones.

>TRBD1|TRBV6-1|-|TRBJ1-1
TGTGCCAGCAGTGCCTGGACAGGAAGGAGGGTGGTCTCTGAAGCTTTCTTT
CASSAWTGRRVVSEAFF
>-|TRBV28|-|TRBJ1-2
TGTGCCAGCAGATTCACAGGGAGAGGGGACGGCTACACCTTC
CASRFTGRGDGYTF
>-|TRBV3-1/TRBV3-2|-|TRBJ1-6
TGTGCCAGCAGCCAAGAACAATGGGTACCGGGGAGACCCCTCCACTTT
CASSQEQWVPGRPLHF
>TRBD1|TRBV5-1|-|TRBJ2-7
TGCGCCAGCAGCTCTGGGACAGGGTCCTACGAGCAGTACTTC
CASSSGTGSYEQYF
>-|TRBV13|-|TRBJ2-7
TGTGCCAGCAGCCATTGGCGGGGACAGACGACCTACGAGCAGTACTTC
CASSHWRGQTTYEQYF
>-|TRBV5-8|-|TRBJ1-1
TGTGCCAGCAGCTTGGGTTCGAGGAACACTGAAGCTTTCTTT
CASSLGSRNTEAFF
>-|TRBV10-2|-|TRBJ1-5
TGCGCCAGCAGTGAGACCGGCAGGAATCAGCCCCAGCATTTT
CASSETGRNQPQHF
>-|TRBV10-1|-|TRBJ1-4
TGCGCCAGCAGCCCCTCTGAAAAACTGTTTTTT
CASSPSEKLFF
>TRBD1|TRBV4-1|-|TRBJ1-4
TGCGCCAGCAGCACAGGGGGCGAAGGTGAAAAACTGTTTTTT
CASSTGGEGEKLFF
>TRBD2|TRBV6-1|-|TRBJ2-5
TGTGCCAGCAGCATCTCTAGCGGGGGTTCTAAGACCCAGTACTTC
CASSISSGGSKTQYF
>TRBD1|TRBV28|-|TRBJ2-2
TGTGCCAGCAGTTTTCACGGGACAGGACCCACCGGGGAGCTGTTTTTT
CASSFHGTGPTGELFF
>-|TRBV28|-|TRBJ1-6
TGTGCCAGCAAGGGGGGGCTCGGTTCACCCCTCCACTTT
CASKGGLGSPLHF
>-|TRBV4-1|-|TRBJ1-2
TGCGCCAGCAGCCAAGATGAGAGCGCCTACTATGGCTACACCTTC
CASSQDESAYYGYTF
>-|TRBV25-1|-|TRBJ2-7
TGTGCCAGCAGTGCCCAGGGTCCCGACGAGCAGTACTTC
CASSAQGPDEQYF
>TRBD2|TRBV27|-|TRBJ2-2
TGTGCCTGCTGGCGGGGGGGGGTCCGAAACACCGGGGAGCTGTTTTTT
CACWRGGVRNTGELFF
>-|TRBV5-4|once|TRBJ1-1
TGTGCCAGCAGCTGGGGACAGAACACTGAAGCTTTCTTT
CASSWGQNTEAFF
>-|TRBV29-1|-|TRBJ1-2
TGCAGCGTTCAGATCGGGAGAGAATATGGCTACACCTTC
CSVQIGREYGYTF
>TRBD2|TRBV4-2|-|TRBJ2-1
TGTGCCAGCAGCCAAGAGAAGTTGGGGGGGAGCTCCTACAATGAGCAGTTCTTC
CASSQEKLGGSSYNEQFF